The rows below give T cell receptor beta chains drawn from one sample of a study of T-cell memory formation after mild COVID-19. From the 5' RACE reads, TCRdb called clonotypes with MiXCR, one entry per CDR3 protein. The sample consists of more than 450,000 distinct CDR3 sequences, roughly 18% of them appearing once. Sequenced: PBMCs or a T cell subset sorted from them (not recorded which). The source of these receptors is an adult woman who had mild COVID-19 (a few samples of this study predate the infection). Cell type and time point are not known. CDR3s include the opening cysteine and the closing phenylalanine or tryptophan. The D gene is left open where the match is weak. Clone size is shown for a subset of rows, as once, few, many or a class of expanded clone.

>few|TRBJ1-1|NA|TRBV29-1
CSASGTRNTEAFF
TGCAGCGCCTCCGGGACACGGAACACTGAAGCTTTCTTT
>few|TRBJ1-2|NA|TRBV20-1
CSARDMGKGEQGDGYTF
TGCAGTGCTAGAGATATGGGGAAGGGAGAACAAGGTGATGGCTACACCTTC
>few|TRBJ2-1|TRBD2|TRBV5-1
CASRSTSGDNEQFF
TGCGCCAGCAGATCAACTAGCGGGGACAATGAGCAGTTCTTC
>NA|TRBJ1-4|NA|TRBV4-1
CASSQVDRAYSTNEKLFF
TGCGCCAGCAGCCAAGTGGACAGAGCCTACTCAACTAATGAAAAACTGTTTTTT
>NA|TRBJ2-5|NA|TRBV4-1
CASSQDGRGAQYF
TGCGCCAGCAGCCAAGATGGCAGGGGCGCCCAGTACTTC
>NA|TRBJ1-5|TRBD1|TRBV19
CASTTGDRIRQPQHF
TGTGCCAGTACCACAGGGGACAGGATTAGGCAGCCCCAGCATTTT
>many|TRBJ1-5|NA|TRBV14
CASSQGPNQPQHF
TGTGCCAGCAGCCAGGGACCCAATCAGCCCCAGCATTTT
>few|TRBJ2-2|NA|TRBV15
CATSRVRASGANTGELFF
TGTGCCACCAGCAGAGTGAGGGCATCGGGGGCGAACACCGGGGAGCTGTTTTTT
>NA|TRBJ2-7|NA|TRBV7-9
CASSLGHIFGGEQYF
TGTGCCAGCAGCTTGGGACACATCTTCGGGGGCGAGCAGTACTTC
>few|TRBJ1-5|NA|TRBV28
CASSDQGLGQPQHF
TGTGCCAGCAGTGATCAGGGTTTAGGGCAGCCCCAGCATTTT
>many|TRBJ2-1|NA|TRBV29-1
CSVEWARSYNEQFF
TGCAGCGTTGAATGGGCGAGGTCCTACAATGAGCAGTTCTTC
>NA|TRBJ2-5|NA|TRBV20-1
CSARPQRGARETQYF
TGCAGTGCCCGCCCCCAACGGGGGGCCAGGGAGACCCAGTACTTC
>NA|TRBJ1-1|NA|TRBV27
CASSTLWGQSLF
TGTGCCAGCAGCACTTTGTGGGGGCAGTCGCTCTTT
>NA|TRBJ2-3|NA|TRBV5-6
CASDLAGPYTDTQYF
TGTGCCAGCGACCTGGCGGGCCCTTACACAGATACGCAGTATTTT
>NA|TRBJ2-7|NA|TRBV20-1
CSATEAGRRGEQYF
TGCAGTGCCACAGAGGCGGGAAGGCGCGGAGAGCAGTACTTC
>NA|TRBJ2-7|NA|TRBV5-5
CASSLAEQRGIYEQYF
TGTGCCAGCAGCTTGGCGGAGCAAAGGGGGATCTACGAGCAGTACTTC
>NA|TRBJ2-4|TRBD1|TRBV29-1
CSVSDRGRENIQYF
TGCAGCGTGTCGGACAGGGGGCGTGAAAACATTCAGTACTTC
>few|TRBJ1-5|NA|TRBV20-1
CSAAGAHQPQHF
TGCAGTGCTGCAGGAGCCCATCAGCCCCAGCATTTT
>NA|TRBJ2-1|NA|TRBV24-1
CASGDWGDEQFF
TGTGCCTCCGGAGACTGGGGCGATGAGCAGTTCTTC
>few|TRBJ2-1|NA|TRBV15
CATSRQGYNEQFF
TGTGCCACCAGCAGACAGGGGTACAATGAGCAGTTCTTC
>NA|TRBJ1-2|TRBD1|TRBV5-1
CASSLAKEGQGRRVYGYTF
TGCGCCAGCAGCTTGGCCAAGGAGGGACAGGGACGTCGAGTGTATGGCTACACCTTC
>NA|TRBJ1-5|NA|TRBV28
CASSPIRTSGINQPQHF
TGTGCCAGCAGCCCAATCCGGACGTCGGGAATCAATCAGCCCCAGCATTTT
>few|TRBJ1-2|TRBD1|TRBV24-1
CATSDSRDRATPDGYTF
TGTGCCACCAGTGACTCCCGGGACAGGGCTACGCCCGATGGCTACACCTTC
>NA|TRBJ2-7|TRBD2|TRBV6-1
CASRPSGAPYEQYF
TGTGCCAGCAGGCCTAGCGGGGCCCCCTACGAGCAGTACTTC
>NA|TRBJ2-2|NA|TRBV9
CASSVEVTGELFF
TGTGCCAGCAGCGTAGAGGTTACCGGGGAGCTGTTTTTT
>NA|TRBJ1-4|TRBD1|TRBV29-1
CSALTGSGKLFF
TGCAGCGCCCTGACAGGGTCGGGAAAACTGTTTTTT
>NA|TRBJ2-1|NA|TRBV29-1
CSGKGLTEQFF
TGCAGCGGGAAGGGGTTAACTGAGCAGTTCTTC
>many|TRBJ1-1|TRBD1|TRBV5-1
CASRAGQGNTEAFF
TGCGCCAGCAGAGCTGGACAGGGTAACACTGAAGCTTTCTTT
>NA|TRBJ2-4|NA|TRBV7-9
CASSPRAVAGLAKNIQYF
TGTGCCAGCAGCCCCCGCGCGGTGGCGGGGCTAGCCAAAAACATTCAGTACTTC